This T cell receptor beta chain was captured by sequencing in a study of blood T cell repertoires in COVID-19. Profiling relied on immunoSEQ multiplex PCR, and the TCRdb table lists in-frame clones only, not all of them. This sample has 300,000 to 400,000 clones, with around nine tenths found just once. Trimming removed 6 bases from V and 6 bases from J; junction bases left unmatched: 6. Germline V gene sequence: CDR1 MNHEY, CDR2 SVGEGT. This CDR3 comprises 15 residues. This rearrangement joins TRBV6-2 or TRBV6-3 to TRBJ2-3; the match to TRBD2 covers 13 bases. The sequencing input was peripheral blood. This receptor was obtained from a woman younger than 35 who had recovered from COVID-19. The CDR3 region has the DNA TGTGCCAGCAGCTCGACTAGCGGGAGGTCGGATACGCAGTATTTT. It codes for CASSSTSGRSDTQYF.